This TCR beta chain was identified in a study of cytomegalovirus exposure and HLA in healthy donors. Study context: When 350 to 400 donors were genotyped, roughly 82% of them were found to fall in the Caucasian-associated ancestry cluster.

There were likely unrecorded immune exposures, though donors were nominally healthy when sampled. PCR employed 60 Vbeta and 13 Jbeta primers. Assay: immunoSEQ multiplex PCR; the TCRdb copy retains only in-frame clones and omits some. The data show 90,000 to 120,000 clones, 82% seen once. V was pared by 4 bases and J by 3 bases, with 12 bases between. This CDR3 spans 14 amino acids. Germline CDR1 KGHSH, CDR2 LQKENI. In regard to this clone: Its antigen is unidentified.

General study points: Across donors, most TCRs were seen rarely, yet some public ones were widespread. A highly shared variant cluster was judged a likely technical artifact.

The sample consisted of PBMCs. The gene calls are TRBV18 and TRBJ1-2; D perhaps matches TRBD1 (6 bases). This receptor was taken from a man aged 25 to 45 in good health and CMV-seropositive. CDR3 amino acids: CASSLQDRDYGYTF. CDR3 nucleotide sequence: TGTGCCAGCTCACTGCAGGACAGAGACTATGGCTACACCTTC.